The 9 T cell receptor beta chains presented below share a single source sample, sequenced in a study of T cell responses to AZD1222 COVID-19 vaccine. Repertoires were generated with immunoSEQ multiplex PCR, while TCRdb's copy carries only in-frame clones and drops some. The sample holds 150,000 to 200,000 clones, around 90% seen once. The source material was peripheral blood, sampled on day 0 of AZD1222 vaccination. The receptors were sampled from an adult in good health.

The chain couples TRBV27 to TRBJ2-1; perhaps TRBD2 as D (5 bases). Trimming stripped 3 bases from V and 8 bases from J, with 17 bases between. Germline CDR1 and CDR2: MNHEY and SMNVEV (reference sequence). The CDR3 is 15 residues long. Here the CDR3 reads CASSFPANGVYEQFF. The CDR3 DNA sequence: TGTGCCAGCAGTTTTCCCGCAAACGGGGTCTATGAGCAGTTCTTC.

This clone is a singleton in its sample. This chain links TRBV5-4 with TRBJ2-3, with 7 bases aligning to TRBD2. The CDR3 is 14 residues long. The V gene's germline CDR1 is SGHNT and CDR2 YYREEE (reference sequence). The V and J ends lost 4 bases and 0 bases, in that order; junction bases with no gene match: 2. CDR3 in DNA: TGTGCCAGCAGCCAGGGACTAAGCACAGATACGCAGTATTTT. Its translation is CASSQGLSTDTQYF.

The rearrangement joins TRBV5-1 to TRBJ2-7, with 9 bases aligning to TRBD1. V was pared by 3 bases and J by 0 bases, with 13 bases of the junction left unmatched. The CDR3 covers 18 residues. The germline CDR1 and CDR2 sequences are SGHRS and YFSETQ. The CDR3 protein is CASSSPGQGLIPSYEQYF. The CDR3, as DNA: TGCGCCAGCAGCTCGCCGGGACAGGGACTCATTCCCTCCTACGAGCAGTACTTC.

The chain has TRBV5-4 and TRBJ2-3; 13 bases are shared with TRBD2. Unmatched junction bases numbered 4, after V lost 4 bases and J lost 2 bases. This CDR3 comprises 16 residues. Germline loops: CDR1 SGHNT, CDR2 YYREEE (reference sequence). CDR3 bases: TGTGCCAGCAGCCCCGGGACTAGCGGGGACACAGATACGCAGTATTTT. The encoded protein is CASSPGTSGDTDTQYF.

This clone is a singleton in its sample. This rearrangement joins TRBV10-3 to TRBJ2-7, with 8 bases identical to TRBD2. CDR1 and CDR2 (germline): ENHRY, SYGVKD. The CDR3 runs to 17 residues. The J segment lost 1 base and the V segment lost 4 bases, leaving 12 bases of the junction unmatched. CDR3 sequence (DNA): TGTGCCATCAGTGGTGATGTAGGAGCGGGGGTTTCCTACGAGCAGTACTTC. Translating gives CAISGDVGAGVSYEQYF.

V gene TRBV7-8 combines with J gene TRBJ1-2; TRBD1 might be the D (5 bases). The CDR3 spans 16 residues. V gave up 1 base and J gave up 4 bases, with 16 bases separating them. CDR1 and CDR2 from the germline V gene are SGHVS and FQNEAQ. CDR3 protein: CASSLESTGARYGYTF. The CDR3 nucleotides are TGTGCCAGCAGCTTAGAGAGTACCGGGGCCCGCTATGGCTACACCTTC.

The chain combines TRBV5-1 with TRBJ2-7; 8 nucleotides line up with TRBD1. In germline, CDR1 is SGHRS, CDR2 YFSETQ. This CDR3 region has 15 residues. V lost 5 bases, J lost 3 bases, and 10 bases stayed unmatched. The CDR3 DNA is TGCGCCAGCAGATTTACGACAGGGGCCGGCTACGAGCAGTACTTC. It codes for CASRFTTGAGYEQYF.

This clone was recorded only once. The chain uses TRBV2 and TRBJ1-1, with unresolved D. The CDR3 has 13 residues. Trimming cost V 6 bases and J 1 base, with 9 bases left between them. CDR1 is SNHLY, CDR2 FYNNEI, per germline. This CDR3 is CASRSRWNTEAFF. The CDR3 nucleotides read TGTGCCAGCAGAAGTCGTTGGAACACTGAAGCTTTCTTT.

The CDR3 bases are TGCGCCAGCAGTGAGTCGGGGGCAACTTCAACTAATGAAAAACTGTTTTTT. It specifies CASSESGATSTNEKLFF. V is TRBV10-2 and J is TRBJ1-4, with D perhaps matching TRBD1 (6 bases). Trimming left V 0 bases short and J 0 bases short, with 11 bases between. This CDR3 region has 17 residues. CDR1 WSHSY and CDR2 SAAADI come from the germline V gene.